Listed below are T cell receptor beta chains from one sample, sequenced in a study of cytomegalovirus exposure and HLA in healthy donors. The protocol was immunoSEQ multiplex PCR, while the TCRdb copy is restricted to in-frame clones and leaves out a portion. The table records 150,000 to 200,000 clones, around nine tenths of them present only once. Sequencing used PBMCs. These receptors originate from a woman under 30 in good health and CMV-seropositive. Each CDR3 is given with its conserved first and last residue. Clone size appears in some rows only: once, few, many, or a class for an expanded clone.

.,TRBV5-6,CASSATSGATITDTQYF
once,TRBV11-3,CASSLRSGYEQYF
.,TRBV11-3,CASSLDSSGLNEQFF
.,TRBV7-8,CASRAGQYYEQYF
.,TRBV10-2,CASSESGRGNEQFF
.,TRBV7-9,CASIGTSGMNYEQYF
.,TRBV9,CASSVAFGRTYEQYF
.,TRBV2,CASSVGRDLTEAFF
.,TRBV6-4,CASSPGSSLYGYTF
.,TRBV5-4,CASSLRVRREGHNEQFF
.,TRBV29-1,CSVEDRERPDTQYF